The T cell receptor beta chain described here comes from a study of T cell repertoires in cytomegalovirus infection. TCRdb fed the reads into MiXCR, producing one record per CDR3 protein. The table lists 340,000 or so distinct CDR3 sequences, roughly 25% of them singletons. Remarks on this clonotype: The antigen remains unidentified.

Deletions cut 4 bases from V and 7 bases from J, with 15 bases between. Germline CDR1 reads SGHNT; CDR2 reads YYREEE (reference sequence). The CDR3 spans 14 residues. The material was cultured PBMCs, obtained from culture after CMV antigen stimulation. The V call is TRBV5-4, the J call TRBJ2-1; the D call may be TRBD1 or TRBD2 (5 bases each). This TCR came from a human donor in good health (CMV status not recorded). Some clones in this sample may be carry-over from other donors' samples. CDR3 loop: CASSDTGTKNEQFF. CDR3 sequence (DNA): TGTGCCAGCAGCGATACCGGGACGAAGAATGAGCAGTTCTTC.